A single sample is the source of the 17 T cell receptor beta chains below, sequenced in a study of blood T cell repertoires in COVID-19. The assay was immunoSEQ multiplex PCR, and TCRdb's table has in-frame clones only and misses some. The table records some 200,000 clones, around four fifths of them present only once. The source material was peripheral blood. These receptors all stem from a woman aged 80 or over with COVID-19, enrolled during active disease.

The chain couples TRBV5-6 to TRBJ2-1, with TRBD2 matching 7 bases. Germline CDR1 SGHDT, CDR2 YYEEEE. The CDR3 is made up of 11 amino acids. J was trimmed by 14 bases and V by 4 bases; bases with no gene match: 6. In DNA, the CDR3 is TGTGCCAGCAGCGGCGGGGGTACGGAGTTCTTC. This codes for CASSGGGTEFF.

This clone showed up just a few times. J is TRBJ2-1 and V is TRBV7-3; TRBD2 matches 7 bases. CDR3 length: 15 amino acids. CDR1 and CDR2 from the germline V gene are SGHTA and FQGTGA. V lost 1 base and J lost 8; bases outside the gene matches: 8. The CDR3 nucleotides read TGTGCCAGCAGCTTAAGGGGGGGGTCCCCCGATGAGCAGTTCTTC. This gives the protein CASSLRGGSPDEQFF. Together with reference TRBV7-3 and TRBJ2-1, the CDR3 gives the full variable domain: GAGVSQTPSNKVTEKGKYVELRCDPISGHTALYWYRQSLGQGPEFLIYFQGTGAADDSGLPNDRFFAVRPEGSVSTLKIQRTERGDSAVYLCASSLRGGSPDEQFFGPGTRLTVL.

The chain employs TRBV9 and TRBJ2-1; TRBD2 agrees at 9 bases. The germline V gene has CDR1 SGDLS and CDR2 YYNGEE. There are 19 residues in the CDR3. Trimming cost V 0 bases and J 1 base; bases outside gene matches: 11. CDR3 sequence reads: CASSVAPQDSGGSYNEQFF. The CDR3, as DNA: TGTGCCAGCAGCGTAGCACCTCAGGATAGCGGGGGTTCCTACAATGAGCAGTTCTTC.

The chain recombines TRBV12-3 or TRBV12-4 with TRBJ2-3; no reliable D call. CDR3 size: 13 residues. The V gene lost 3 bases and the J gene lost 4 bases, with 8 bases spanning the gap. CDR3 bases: TGTGCCAGCAGTTTCAGAACCCCAGATACGCAGTATTTT. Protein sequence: CASSFRTPDTQYF.

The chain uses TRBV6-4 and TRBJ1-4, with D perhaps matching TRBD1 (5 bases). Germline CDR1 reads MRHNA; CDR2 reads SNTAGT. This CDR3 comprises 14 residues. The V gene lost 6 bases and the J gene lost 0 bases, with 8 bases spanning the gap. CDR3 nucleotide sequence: TGTGCCAGCAGACCGACAGCAACTAATGAAAAACTGTTTTTT. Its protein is CASRPTATNEKLFF.

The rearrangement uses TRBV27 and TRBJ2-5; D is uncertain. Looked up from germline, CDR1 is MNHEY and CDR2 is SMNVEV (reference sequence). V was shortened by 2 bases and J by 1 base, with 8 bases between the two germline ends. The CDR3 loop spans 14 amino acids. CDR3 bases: TGTGCCAGCAGTTTAATTTCCCGCCAAGAGACCCAGTACTTC. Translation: CASSLISRQETQYF.

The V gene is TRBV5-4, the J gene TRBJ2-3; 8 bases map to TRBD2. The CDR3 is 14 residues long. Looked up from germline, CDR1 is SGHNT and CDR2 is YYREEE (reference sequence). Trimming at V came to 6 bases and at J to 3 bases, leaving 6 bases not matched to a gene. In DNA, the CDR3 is TGTGCCAGCAAACGGGGGGGCGGGACAGATACGCAGTATTTT. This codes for CASKRGGGTDTQYF.

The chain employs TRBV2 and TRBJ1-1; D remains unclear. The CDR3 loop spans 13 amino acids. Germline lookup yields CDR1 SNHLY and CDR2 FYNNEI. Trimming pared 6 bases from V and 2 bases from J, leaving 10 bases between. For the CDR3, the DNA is TGTGCCAGCAGAGAGAGTCGCAACACTGAAGCTTTCTTT. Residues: CASRESRNTEAFF.

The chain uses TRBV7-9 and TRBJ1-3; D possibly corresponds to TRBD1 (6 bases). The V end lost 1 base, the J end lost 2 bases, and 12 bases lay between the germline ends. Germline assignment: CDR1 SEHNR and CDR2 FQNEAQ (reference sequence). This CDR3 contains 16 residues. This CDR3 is CASSLGARDTGNTIYF. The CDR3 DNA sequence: TGTGCCAGCAGCTTAGGCGCTCGGGACACTGGAAACACCATATATTTT.

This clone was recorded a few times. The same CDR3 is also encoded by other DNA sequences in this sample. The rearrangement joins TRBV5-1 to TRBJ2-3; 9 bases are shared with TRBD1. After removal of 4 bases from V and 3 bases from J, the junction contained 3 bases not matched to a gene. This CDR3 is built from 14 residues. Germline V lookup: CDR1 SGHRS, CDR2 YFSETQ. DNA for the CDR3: TGCGCCAGCAGCAGGGGACAGGGAACAGATACGCAGTATTTT. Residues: CASSRGQGTDTQYF.

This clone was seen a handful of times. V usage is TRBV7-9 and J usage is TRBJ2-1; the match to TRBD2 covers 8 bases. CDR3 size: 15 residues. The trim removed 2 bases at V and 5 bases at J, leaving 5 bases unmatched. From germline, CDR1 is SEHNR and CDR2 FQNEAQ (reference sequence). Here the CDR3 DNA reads TGTGCCAGCAGCTTAAGGATAGCGGGGAACAATGAGCAGTTCTTC. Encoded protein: CASSLRIAGNNEQFF.

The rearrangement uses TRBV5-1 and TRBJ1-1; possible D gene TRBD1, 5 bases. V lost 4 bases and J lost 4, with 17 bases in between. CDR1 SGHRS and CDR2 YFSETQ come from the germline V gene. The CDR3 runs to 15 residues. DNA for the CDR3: TGCGCCAGCAGCCCCGACCCGACAGTGTCCACTGAAGCTTTCTTT. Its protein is CASSPDPTVSTEAFF.

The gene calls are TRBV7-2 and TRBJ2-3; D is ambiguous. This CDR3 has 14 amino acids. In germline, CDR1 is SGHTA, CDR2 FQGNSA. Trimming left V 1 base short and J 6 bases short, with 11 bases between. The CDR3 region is CASSLDPSVDTQYF. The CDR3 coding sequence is TGTGCCAGCAGCTTAGATCCTAGTGTGGATACGCAGTATTTT.

For the CDR3, the DNA is TGTGCCAGCAGCTTCGCGAGGAGAATGAACACTGAAGCTTTCTTT. Protein sequence: CASSFARRMNTEAFF. V is TRBV7-9 and J is TRBJ1-1; D is ambiguous. Germline lookup yields CDR1 SEHNR and CDR2 FQNEAQ (reference sequence). The CDR3 length is 15 residues. V was cut by 3 bases and J by 0 bases, with 11 bases left in between.

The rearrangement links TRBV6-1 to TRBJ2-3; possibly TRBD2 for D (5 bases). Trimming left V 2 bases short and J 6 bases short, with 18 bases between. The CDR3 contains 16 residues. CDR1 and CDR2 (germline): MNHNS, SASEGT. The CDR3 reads CASSESTSFLGDTQYF. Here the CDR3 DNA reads TGTGCCAGCAGTGAAAGCACTAGTTTTTTGGGGGATACGCAGTATTTT.

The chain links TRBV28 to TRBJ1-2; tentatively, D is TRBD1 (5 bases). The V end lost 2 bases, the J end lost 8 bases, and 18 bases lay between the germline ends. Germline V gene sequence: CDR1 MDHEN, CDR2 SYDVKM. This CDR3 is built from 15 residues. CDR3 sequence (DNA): TGTGCCAGCAGTTTAGGGTTAACGGGGAGGGGAGGCTACACCTTC. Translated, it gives CASSLGLTGRGGYTF.

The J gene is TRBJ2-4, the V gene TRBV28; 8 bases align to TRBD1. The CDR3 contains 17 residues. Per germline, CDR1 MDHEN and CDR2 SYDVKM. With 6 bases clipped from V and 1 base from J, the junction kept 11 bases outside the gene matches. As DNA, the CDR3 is TGTGCCAGCAGCTATCCCCGGACAGGGACTGCCAAAAACATTCAGTACTTC. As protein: CASSYPRTGTAKNIQYF.